A single sample is the source of the 10 T cell receptor beta chains below, sequenced in a study of shared clonotypes between healthy human individuals. Some clones are missing from TCRdb's copy, which holds only in-frame ones; the method was immunoSEQ multiplex PCR. The sample carries roughly 640,000 clones, 95% to 98% recorded once. Sequenced input: naive CD4+ T cells sorted from blood. The subset is: CD45RA+ positively selected. These receptor sequences come from a woman younger than 45 in good health.

This chain joins TRBV5-5 and TRBJ1-1; 8 bases align to TRBD1. CDR3 length: 15 residues. The V gene end was trimmed by 3 bases and the J gene end by 1 base; junction bases not matched to a gene: 5. The germline V gene encodes CDR1 SGHKS and CDR2 YYEKEE (reference sequence). CDR3: CASSYQTGANTEAFF. In nucleotides, the CDR3 is TGTGCCAGCAGCTATCAGACAGGGGCGAACACTGAAGCTTTCTTT.

The chain uses TRBV27 and TRBJ2-1; D is possibly TRBD2 (6 bases). CDR3 length: 15 amino acids. Germline assignment: CDR1 MNHEY and CDR2 SMNVEV (reference sequence). Trimming cost V 8 bases and J 0 bases, with 14 bases left between them. The DNA for the CDR3 is TGTGCCAGCGCGGGGCCCGGGGTCTCCTACAATGAGCAGTTCTTC. The encoded protein is CASAGPGVSYNEQFF.

The rearrangement uses TRBV28 and TRBJ2-3; tentatively, D is TRBD1 or TRBD2 (5 bases each). The CDR3 spans 13 residues. The ends were cut back, 10 bases at V and 6 bases at J, with 17 bases in the middle. Germline V gene lookup returns CDR1 MDHEN and CDR2 SYDVKM. As DNA, the CDR3 is TGTGCCATTGGGGCTAGCTCTACTGATACGCAGTATTTT. It is translated as CAIGASSTDTQYF.

The chain couples TRBV6-5 to TRBJ2-3; tentatively, D is TRBD2 (6 bases). Per germline, CDR1 MNHEY and CDR2 SVGAGI. V was cut by 0 bases and J by 5 bases, with 15 bases left in between. This CDR3 is built from 16 residues. The CDR3 DNA is TGTGCCAGCAGTTACTCAAGCGGGTTCCTTCAAGATACGCAGTATTTT. It is translated as CASSYSSGFLQDTQYF.

The rearrangement joins TRBV7-3 to TRBJ2-7, with TRBD2 as a possible D gene (6 bases). CDR1 is SGHTA, CDR2 FQGTGA, per germline. The CDR3 is 15 residues long. Trimming left V 1 base short and J 2 bases short, with 12 bases between. CDR3 DNA sequence: TGTGCCAGCAGCTTAAAGGCGGGACCACCCTACGAGCAGTACTTC. Residues: CASSLKAGPPYEQYF.

The chain combines TRBV27 with TRBJ2-3; unclear D gene. Trimming removed 5 bases from V and 1 base from J, with 7 bases in between. Germline CDR1 MNHEY, CDR2 SMNVEV (reference sequence). The CDR3 has 13 amino acids. The chain's CDR3 is CASSIGGTDTQYF. The CDR3 DNA sequence: TGTGCCAGCAGTATAGGAGGCACAGATACGCAGTATTTT.

CDR3 coding DNA: TGTGCCAGCTCACCAAATGTGGGAAGCCCTAGGAACACCGGGGAGCTGTTTTTT. It yields the protein CASSPNVGSPRNTGELFF. The chain combines TRBV18 with TRBJ2-2; D call uncertain. The CDR3 is made up of 18 amino acids. The germline gives CDR1 KGHSH, CDR2 LQKENI. V lost 2 bases to trimming and J lost 1 base, with 17 bases between them.

The chain uses TRBV27 and TRBJ1-2; 11 bases fit TRBD1. Germline assignment: CDR1 MNHEY and CDR2 SMNVEV (reference sequence). This CDR3 is built from 18 residues. Trimming removed 5 bases from V and 2 bases from J; junction bases left unmatched: 13. In DNA, the CDR3 is TGTGCCAGCAGTCCGACGTCGGGGACAGGGGGTCGAAACTATGGCTACACCTTC. Translation: CASSPTSGTGGRNYGYTF.

The chain combines TRBV28 with TRBJ1-4; D gene unclear. This CDR3 has 12 amino acids. Germline V gives CDR1 MDHEN, CDR2 SYDVKM. Trimming took 3 bases from V and 6 from J, leaving 5 bases between them. The CDR3 reads CASSFGDEKLFF. CDR3 sequence (DNA): TGTGCCAGCAGTTTCGGGGATGAAAAACTGTTTTTT.

This chain links TRBV7-6 with TRBJ2-1, with a tentative D call TRBD2 (7 bases). Trimming cost V 5 bases and J 10 bases, with 18 bases left between them. There are 14 residues in the CDR3. The germline gives CDR1 SGHVS, CDR2 FNYEAQ. CDR3 sequence reads: CASSPRGAGDEQFF. CDR3 DNA sequence: TGTGCCAGCAGCCCTAGGGGGGCGGGGGACGAGCAGTTCTTC.